These T cell receptor beta chains were read from a single sample in a study of blood T cells in healthy people across ages. TCRdb re-analysed the 5' RACE reads in MiXCR, keeping a single row per CDR3 protein. The repertoire has over a million distinct CDR3 sequences, approximately 42% of them found once; the top ten carry less than 8%. The sequenced sample consisted of blood. Every receptor here comes from a young woman in good health. Each CDR3 is given with its conserved first and last residue. Each record gives: J gene, D gene, clone size, V gene, CDR3 protein, CDR3 DNA. A D gene is named only where the DNA matches it firmly. Some rows mark clone size as missing; the rest say once, few, many or name a class of expanded clone.

TRBJ2-1 | TRBD2 | few | TRBV5-6 | CASSSWTSGGVGFF | TGTGCCAGCAGCTCATGGACTAGCGGGGGTGTAGGGTTCTTC
TRBJ2-5 | TRBD1 | few | TRBV3-1 | CASSPQGTGGTQYF | TGTGCCAGCAGCCCACAAGGGACAGGGGGGACCCAGTACTTC
TRBJ2-7 | NA | few | TRBV4-1 | CASSLYPGVNEQYF | TGCGCCAGCAGCCTTTATCCAGGGGTCAACGAGCAGTACTTC
TRBJ1-2 | NA | NA | TRBV5-6 | CASTVGSHNYGYTF | TGTGCCAGCACGGTGGGGAGTCACAACTATGGCTACACCTTC
TRBJ1-2 | NA | NA | TRBV6-1 | CALRRRDWGYTF | TGTGCCCTTAGACGGCGGGACTGGGGCTACACCTTC
TRBJ2-3 | NA | few | TRBV2 | CASSDPPGGELSTDTQYF | TGTGCCAGCAGCGACCCCCCGGGCGGAGAACTTAGCACAGATACGCAGTATTTT
TRBJ2-7 | TRBD1 | NA | TRBV29-1 | CSVAGTGYEQYF | TGCAGCGTCGCCGGGACAGGGTACGAGCAGTACTTC
TRBJ2-3 | TRBD2 | NA | TRBV2 | CASSDKREVKVDTQYF | TGTGCCAGCAGTGATAAGCGGGAGGTGAAAGTTGATACGCAGTATTTT
TRBJ1-2 | NA | NA | TRBV7-2 | CASTRDRTGGYTF | TGTGCCAGCACCCGGGACCGAACGGGGGGCTACACCTTC
TRBJ2-7 | NA | many | TRBV29-1 | CSVVKNSYEQYF | TGCAGCGTTGTGAAGAACTCCTACGAGCAGTACTTC
TRBJ2-3 | TRBD1 | NA | TRBV27 | CASSRTQGADTQYF | TGTGCCAGCAGCAGGACCCAGGGGGCAGATACGCAGTATTTT
TRBJ2-7 | NA | NA | TRBV3-1 | CASSQGVKGRLSYEQYF | TGTGCCAGCAGCCAAGGGGTGAAGGGCAGGCTATCCTACGAGCAGTACTTC
TRBJ2-3 | TRBD2 | few | TRBV20-1 | CSAPPGTSGGNTDTQYF | TGCAGTGCCCCCCCGGGGACTAGCGGGGGTAACACAGATACGCAGTATTTT
TRBJ2-3 | TRBD2 | few | TRBV2 | CASRPLAGVDTQYF | TGTGCCAGCAGGCCACTAGCGGGAGTCGATACGCAGTATTTT
TRBJ2-7 | TRBD1 | NA | TRBV30 | CAWSQGTDFYEQYF | TGTGCCTGGAGTCAGGGGACAGACTTCTACGAGCAGTACTTC
TRBJ1-6 | NA | NA | TRBV6-5 | CASKGGGQTNSPLHF | TGTGCCAGCAAGGGGGGGGGACAAACGAATTCACCCCTCCACTTT
TRBJ2-1 | NA | NA | TRBV5-1 | CASRMALGDEQFF | TGCGCCAGCAGAATGGCCCTAGGGGATGAGCAGTTCTTC
TRBJ1-2 | TRBD1 | NA | TRBV9 | CASSGPGTGNGDYGYTF | TGTGCCAGCAGCGGTCCCGGGACAGGGAATGGGGACTATGGCTACACCTTC
TRBJ1-5 | NA | few | TRBV12-3/TRBV12-4 | CASGVTGRNQPQHF | TGTGCCAGCGGTGTAACAGGGAGGAATCAGCCCCAGCATTTT
TRBJ2-7 | TRBD2 | NA | TRBV9 | CASSVSLAGVDNEQYF | TGTGCCAGCAGCGTTAGTCTAGCGGGAGTTGACAATGAGCAGTACTTC
TRBJ2-5 | NA | NA | TRBV5-1 | CASSITGLETQYF | TGCGCCAGCAGCATCACAGGGTTAGAGACCCAGTACTTC
TRBJ2-3 | NA | NA | TRBV7-9 | CASSTTQTSQGSPQYF | TGTGCCAGCAGCACAACACAGACGTCCCAGGGGTCCCCGCAGTATTTT
TRBJ2-1 | TRBD2 | NA | TRBV3-1 | CASSRQREIRNEQFF | TGTGCCAGCAGCCGCCAGCGGGAAATCCGGAATGAGCAGTTCTTC
TRBJ2-1 | TRBD1 | NA | TRBV12-3/TRBV12-4 | CASTQAGGHGNEQFF | TGTGCCAGCACCCAGGCAGGGGGTCATGGAAATGAGCAGTTCTTC
TRBJ2-3 | TRBD2 | NA | TRBV12-3/TRBV12-4 | CASSPRASGFSTDTQYF | TGTGCCAGCAGCCCCAGGGCTAGCGGATTCAGCACAGATACGCAGTATTTT
TRBJ1-5 | NA | few | TRBV20-1 | CSAPEEGQINQPQHF | TGCAGTGCTCCAGAAGAGGGACAAATCAATCAGCCCCAGCATTTT
TRBJ1-2 | NA | once | TRBV30 | CAWSTGQNGYTF | TGTGCCTGGAGTACCGGACAGAATGGCTACACCTTC
TRBJ1-2 | NA | few | TRBV4-2 | CASSQEAGMDGYTF | TGTGCCAGCAGCCAAGAGGCGGGAATGGATGGCTACACCTTC
TRBJ2-7 | NA | NA | TRBV7-2 | CASSSPPGLALYEQYF | TGTGCCAGCAGCTCACCGCCGGGTCTTGCTCTATACGAGCAGTACTTC
TRBJ1-2 | NA | few | TRBV20-1 | CSARAPGAGEGYTF | TGCAGTGCTAGAGCTCCGGGGGCAGGGGAAGGCTACACCTTC
TRBJ1-1 | NA | NA | TRBV28 | CASSIGTRRGTEAFF | TGTGCCAGCAGTATTGGGACCCGGAGGGGCACTGAAGCTTTCTTT
TRBJ2-7 | TRBD1 | few | TRBV28 | CASTGAGTGSYEQYF | TGTGCCAGCACCGGAGCCGGGACAGGGTCCTACGAGCAGTACTTC
TRBJ1-1 | NA | NA | TRBV6-2/TRBV6-3 | CASSSNSWTEAFF | TGTGCCAGCAGCTCGAACAGTTGGACTGAAGCTTTCTTT
TRBJ2-7 | NA | few | TRBV5-5 | CASSWTRGFYEQYF | TGTGCCAGCAGCTGGACAAGGGGGTTCTACGAGCAGTACTTC
TRBJ2-4 | NA | few | TRBV5-1 | CASSLIGNWVAEFKNIQYF | TGCGCCAGCAGCTTGATCGGGAATTGGGTAGCCGAGTTCAAAAACATTCAGTACTTC
TRBJ1-4 | TRBD1 | NA | TRBV2 | CASSGQGMNEKLFF | TGTGCCAGCAGTGGACAGGGTATGAATGAAAAACTGTTTTTT
TRBJ2-7 | NA | few | TRBV27 | CASSINTGSHYEQYF | TGTGCCAGCAGTATCAACACGGGGTCTCACTACGAGCAGTACTTC
TRBJ2-7 | NA | NA | TRBV4-1 | CASSLQQSYEQYF | TGCGCCAGCAGCCTACAACAGTCCTACGAGCAGTACTTC
TRBJ1-1 | NA | NA | TRBV23-1 | CASSQFQGWNTEAFF | TGCGCCAGCAGTCAATTTCAAGGATGGAACACTGAAGCTTTCTTT
TRBJ2-1 | NA | NA | TRBV6-2/TRBV6-3 | CASSYGAWEQFF | TGCGCCAGCAGTTACGGGGCATGGGAGCAGTTCTTC
TRBJ1-2 | NA | NA | TRBV10-3 | CAIADGENYGYTF | TGTGCCATAGCCGACGGGGAAAACTATGGCTACACCTTC
TRBJ2-7 | NA | NA | TRBV28 | CSSSFISYEQYF | TGTTCCAGCAGTTTCATCTCCTACGAGCAGTACTTC
TRBJ1-1 | NA | NA | TRBV5-1 | CASSSPEPPNTEAFF | TGCGCCAGCAGCTCCCCGGAACCTCCGAACACTGAAGCTTTCTTT